This T cell receptor (beta chain) was found in a study of T-cell reconstitution after alpha-beta-depleted transplantation in children. The sample holds a few counts of this clonotype. Its antigen is not known. General observations from the study: Among T cells one year after transplant, newly produced cells accounted for most counts and diversity. Expanded graft clones numbering several hundred reportedly gave rise to alpha-beta T cells about two months after transplant.

Preparation of the TCRbeta library was carried out with unique molecular identifiers. One entry per CDR3 protein results from TCRdb running MiXCR on the PCR reads. The table shows approximately 250,000 distinct CDR3 sequences, with under 30% occurring only once. The receptor was isolated from a girl aged 2-10 years with Fanconi anemia, due to receive a stem cell transplant. The sample in question was PBMCs, obtained before TCRalphabeta/CD19-depleted stem cell transplant.

The CDR3 region has the DNA TGCAGCGTAACCGGGACAGGGACCTACAATGAGCAGTTCTTC. It encodes CSVTGTGTYNEQFF. The V and J genes are TRBV29-1 and TRBJ2-1; TRBD1 agrees at 9 bases. Trimming took 6 bases from V and 2 from J; bases not matched to a gene: 5. The CDR3 spans 14 residues. CDR1 and CDR2 from the germline V gene are SQVTM and ANQGSEA.